Below, 5 T cell receptor beta chains from the same sample are listed, as sequenced in a study of human T cells and chemical hapten exposure. MiXCR, applied by TCRdb to the RACE reads, yields one record per CDR3 protein. Here the sample spans tens of thousands of distinct CDR3 sequences, 5.5% to 7.5% being singletons. Specified time point: pre-sensitization, week 0. The treatment denotes: therapeutic diphenylcyclopropenone sensitization with weekly scalp DPC. The sample consisted of whole blood, taken in connection with sensitization to the hapten diphenylcyclopropenone (DPC). These receptors all stem from a woman aged 25 to 39 with alopecia areata. Some clones in this sample may be carry-over from other donors' samples.

In its sample, this clonotype was seen many times. J is TRBJ2-1 and V is TRBV5-1; D remains ambiguous. CDR1 is SGHRS and CDR2 is YFSETQ in the germline V gene. V dropped 1 base and J dropped 10 bases, with 6 bases sitting between them. The CDR3 consists of 11 residues. CDR3 DNA: TGCGCCAGCAGCTTGAGGCACGAGCAGTTCTTC. It yields the protein CASSLRHEQFF. The full variable domain, rest sourced from reference TRBV5-1 and TRBJ2-1, is KAGVTQTPRYLIKTRGQQVTLSCSPISGHRSVSWYQQTPGQGLQFLFEYFSETQRNKGNFPGRFSGRQFSNSRSEMNVSTLELGDSALYLCASSLRHEQFFGPGTRLTVL.

This clonotype was picked up many times. The rearrangement uses TRBV7-9 and TRBJ1-1; D might be TRBD1 (6 bases). From germline, CDR1 is SEHNR and CDR2 FQNEAQ (reference sequence). V lost 1 base and J 5 bases, leaving 8 bases between the germline ends. The CDR3 totals 13 residues. The CDR3 sequence is CASSLEGQTEAFF. In DNA, the CDR3 is TGTGCCAGCAGCTTAGAAGGACAGACTGAAGCTTTCTTT.

This clonotype has at least ten counts. J is TRBJ2-7 and V is TRBV25-1; the D gene could be TRBD1 or TRBD2 (5 bases each). CDR1 and CDR2 (germline): MGHDK, SYGVNS. CDR3 length: 15 residues. V was shortened by 0 bases and J by 7 bases, with 16 bases between the two germline ends. DNA for the CDR3: TGTGCCAGCAGTGAATATACGGCAGGGAAGCGGGAGCAGTACTTC. It is translated as CASSEYTAGKREQYF.

This clonotype was recorded many times. The chain links TRBV5-1 to TRBJ2-7, with D possibly called TRBD1 or TRBD2 (5 bases each). Germline V CDR1 and CDR2: SGHRS, YFSETQ. CDR3 length: 13 residues. V was clipped by 3 bases and J by 5 bases, with 12 bases between them. As DNA, the CDR3 is TGCGCCAGCAGCTCGGGACCAGGGAACGAGCAGTACTTC. It encodes CASSSGPGNEQYF.

This clonotype was picked up many times. The V gene is TRBV3-1, the J gene TRBJ1-1; D remains ambiguous. From germline, CDR1 is LGHDT and CDR2 YNNKEL (reference sequence). This CDR3 spans 13 amino acids. Trimming pared 1 base from V and 11 bases from J, leaving 14 bases between. The chain's CDR3 is CASSQVGSVWAFF. The CDR3, as DNA: TGTGCCAGCAGCCAAGTTGGGTCCGTTTGGGCTTTCTTT.